Following are 2 T cell receptor beta chains from one sample sequenced in a study of cytomegalovirus exposure and HLA in healthy donors. The PCR had 60 Vbeta and 13 Jbeta primers. Clones were sequenced by immunoSEQ multiplex PCR, and TCRdb holds only the in-frame ones, with some missing. The table counts around 76,000 clones; roughly 0.8% lies in the top ten. Specimen: PBMCs. The receptors were gathered from a boy younger than 18 in good health and CMV-seronegative.

CDR3 region: CASSLVGQGSDGYTF. DNA of the CDR3: TGTGCCAGCAGCTTGGTTGGACAGGGGTCGGATGGCTACACCTTC. The V call is TRBV5-5, the J call TRBJ1-2, with 9 bases lining up with TRBD1. This CDR3 region has 15 residues. Germline V gene data show CDR1 as SGHKS and CDR2 as YYEKEE (reference sequence). Trimming removed 0 bases from V and 6 bases from J; junction bases left unmatched: 6.

The J gene is TRBJ1-3, the V gene TRBV6-1; D perhaps matches TRBD1 (6 bases). The CDR3 is made up of 15 amino acids. V was pared by 3 bases and J by 4 bases, with 13 bases between. Germline V gene data show CDR1 as MNHNS and CDR2 as SASEGT. CDR3 sequence (DNA): TGTGCCAGCAGTGATAGACAGGATTCAGGAAACACCATATATTTT. It translates to CASSDRQDSGNTIYF.